This T cell receptor (beta chain) was documented in a study of shared clonotypes between healthy human individuals. Across the study: Three plates were used per donor for CD4 naive, three for CD4 memory, two for CD8 naive and one for CD8 memory.

Profiling relied on immunoSEQ multiplex PCR, and the TCRdb table lists in-frame clones only, not all of them. The table includes roughly 2.5 million clones, about 92% detected once. V gave up 4 bases and J gave up 3 bases; unmatched junction bases: 5. CDR1 SNHLY and CDR2 FYNNEI come from the germline V gene. This CDR3 spans 15 amino acids. The rearrangement joins TRBV2 to TRBJ1-3; the match to TRBD1 covers 8 bases. The sample consisted of naive CD4+ T cells sorted from blood. The subset here: CD45RA+ positively selected. This receptor was identified in a man between 18 and 29 years old in good health. CDR3: CASSVRGQGGNTIYF. The DNA for the CDR3 is TGTGCCAGCAGTGTACGCGGACAGGGTGGAAACACCATATATTTT.